The rows below give T cell receptor beta chains drawn from one sample of a study of radiotherapy plus CTLA-4 blockade in lung cancer. Here immunoSEQ multiplex PCR was the method, and the copy in TCRdb shows in-frame clones only, minus some. The data contain 50,000 to 85,000 clones, about 85% of them seen just once; the ten biggest clones take up about 4%. The sequencing used peripheral blood, collected from a patient treated with radiotherapy plus ipilimumab. The receptor set was obtained from a human donor with non-small cell lung cancer who had a partial response to radiotherapy plus ipilimumab. Each CDR3 is given without its conserved first and last residue.

v_call	j_call	cdr3_aa
TRBV7-2	TRBJ1-1	ASSLQTTQAF
TRBV11-2	TRBJ2-1	ASSLEKRGPTF
TRBV10-1	TRBJ2-3	ASSESASRHTQY
TRBV18	TRBJ2-7	ASSPETYPGAHEQY
TRBV6-1	TRBJ1-5	ASTPGQGGNQPQH
TRBV18	TRBJ1-3	ASSPKGQGGSGNTIY
TRBV7-3	TRBJ2-1	ASSAGLAGDYEQF
TRBV5-1	TRBJ2-5	ASRETGSETQY
TRBV6-5	TRBJ1-1	ASSFDREIGRAF
TRBV28	TRBJ1-2	ASSLLLGGGYT
TRBV5-6	TRBJ1-1	ASSPRSGQVSEAF
TRBV18	TRBJ2-7	ASSPPPGYEQY
TRBV2	.	ASSEAGASEQY
TRBV6-1	TRBJ1-1	ASSESGGLGGF
TRBV18	TRBJ2-1	ASSRGTSGSRVDEQF
TRBV15	TRBJ2-4	ATSRGQEDIQY
TRBV29-1	TRBJ2-7	SVDQGSKEQY
TRBV6-6	TRBJ2-1	ASSSGLWSSYNEQF
TRBV5-4	TRBJ1-1	ASSQDIGVNTEAF
TRBV18	TRBJ2-3	ASSPQGQGLADTQY
TRBV5-5	TRBJ1-1	ASSAVIRDRAGNTEAF
TRBV9	TRBJ2-1	ASSALGQGPHEQF
TRBV5-1	TRBJ2-1	ASSRGGRGGYNEQF
TRBV5-8	TRBJ2-2	ASNEGGDTGELF
TRBV11-2	TRBJ2-7	ASSLALAEYYEQY
TRBV10-3	TRBJ2-1	AIREQGAYNEQF
TRBV28	TRBJ2-1	ASSLTGQGHYNEQF
TRBV9	TRBJ2-7	ASSEGGTGVPYEQY
TRBV19	TRBJ1-1	ASSILPGVNTEAF
TRBV29-1	TRBJ2-1	SVQGKTTNEQF
TRBV19	TRBJ2-3	ASSIISGRATDTQY
TRBV27	TRBJ2-1	ASSLLAGASYNEQF
TRBV2	TRBJ1-4	ASNGRGPEKLF
TRBV6-5	TRBJ1-1	ASSYHPDRGRTEAF
TRBV10-1	TRBJ2-1	ASSGGGLSYNEQF
TRBV28	TRBJ1-2	ASSNDEKDSG
TRBV7-2	TRBJ2-4	ASSLSAGGNIQY
TRBV14	TRBJ2-7	ASSQRTTWDEQY
TRBV5-1	TRBJ1-5	ASSLQGFRGQPQH
TRBV19	TRBJ2-5	ASSIDSFAGGPGETQY
TRBV18	TRBJ2-7	ASSPGGQGSFEQY
TRBV4-1	TRBJ1-2	ASSQATRTGGYGYT
TRBV11-2	TRBJ2-3	ASVRSAYTDTQY
TRBV28	TRBJ2-5	ASSSGEETQY
TRBV28	TRBJ1-5	ASSPGQVSNQPQH
TRBV20-1	TRBJ2-1	SARGGTEQF
TRBV7-8	TRBJ2-1	ASSLGYSAGNEQF
TRBV7-9	TRBJ2-5	ASSRVSGQETQY
TRBV15	TRBJ2-3	ATSRDRGSTDTQY
TRBV9	TRBJ2-3	ASSPRDRRSSTDTQY